This TCR beta chain was recovered during a study of STAT5B mutations in CD4+ large granular lymphocyte leukemia. Regarding the study as a whole: Top patient clones used TRBV06 genes more often: 8/27 versus 2/35 in controls. The CD4+ versus CD8+ T-LGLL clonality difference may reflect limited sample size.

The CDR3 runs 13 residues. Germline values: CDR1 GTSNPN, CDR2 SVGIG (reference sequence). The trim removed 5 bases at V and 5 bases at J, leaving 7 bases unmatched. Original handling: Productive clonotypes were detectable down to 2.59 x 10-5 frequency. Repertoires were generated with immunoSEQ multiplex PCR, while TCRdb's copy carries only in-frame clones and drops some. V and J calls and clone size come straight from that table; D and trimming were deduced from the DNA. The table lists about 30,000 clones, around 80% of them singletons. In the case of this clone: The antigen is unknown.

The V and J genes are TRBV30 and TRBJ2-3, with 7 bases lining up with TRBD2. Specimen: CD4+ T cells from blood buffy coats. This receptor was identified in a human donor in good health. The CDR3 DNA reads TGTGCCTGGTCGGGGGGAAGGGGAGATACGCAGTATTTT. Its translation is CAWSGGRGDTQYF.